These 15 T cell receptor beta chains were sequenced from one sample in a study of blood T cell repertoires in COVID-19. Clones were read by immunoSEQ multiplex PCR, and TCRdb kept only the in-frame ones, dropping some. There are about 370,000 clones in the sample; over 75% occur only once, and more than 0.8% lies in the top ten. The sample consisted of PBMCs or T cells enriched from blood (not recorded which). All receptors derive from a man younger than 30 who had recovered from COVID-19.

Only one count was recorded for this clone. The J gene is TRBJ2-2, the V gene TRBV30; TRBD1 is a possible D gene (6 bases). The length of the CDR3 is 13 residues. Germline values: CDR1 GTSNPN, CDR2 SVGIG (reference sequence). V was cut by 6 bases and J by 6 bases, with 14 bases left in between. CDR3 sequence: CACTLQGSGELFF. The CDR3 coding sequence is TGTGCCTGTACACTCCAGGGGTCCGGGGAGCTGTTTTTT.

In its sample, this clone was seen once. The rearrangement links TRBV10-3 to TRBJ2-3; 9 nucleotides match TRBD2. Germline V CDR1 and CDR2: ENHRY, SYGVKD. The trim removed 0 bases at V and 3 bases at J, leaving 10 bases unmatched. The CDR3 totals 18 residues. The CDR3 spells CAISESRRGLALTDTQYF. CDR3 bases: TGTGCCATCAGTGAGTCTCGTAGGGGACTAGCTTTAACAGATACGCAGTATTTT.

The rearrangement links TRBV9 to TRBJ2-7; D remains unclear. V lost 0 bases, J lost 11 bases, and 12 bases lay in between. The V gene's germline CDR1 is SGDLS and CDR2 YYNGEE. The CDR3 totals 12 residues. In DNA, the CDR3 is TGTGCCAGCAGCGTAGATCGGCCGAGCGAGTACTTC. Protein product: CASSVDRPSEYF.

V and J are TRBV6-5 and TRBJ1-2; maybe TRBD1 (6 bases). The ends were cut back, 7 bases at V and 7 bases at J, with 19 bases in the middle. Germline loops: CDR1 MNHEY, CDR2 SVGAGI. CDR3 length: 14 amino acids. The CDR3: CASTSQGPFSGYTF. The CDR3 DNA reads TGTGCCAGCACCTCACAGGGCCCCTTCAGTGGCTACACCTTC.

This clone was recorded a few times. The chain links TRBV7-9 to TRBJ2-1, with TRBD2 matching 11 bases. V dropped 4 bases and J dropped 9; count of bases not matched to a gene: 5. Germline assignment: CDR1 SEHNR and CDR2 FQNEAQ (reference sequence). This CDR3 is built from 14 residues. DNA for the CDR3: TGTGCCAGCAGCTCAACTAGCGGGAGTAGTGAGCAGTTCTTC. This translates into CASSSTSGSSEQFF.

This rearrangement joins TRBV18 to TRBJ2-1; 8 nucleotides match TRBD2. The CDR3 spans 17 residues. The germline V gene has CDR1 KGHSH and CDR2 LQKENI. Losses at the gene ends were 2 bases for V and 9 bases for J; bases not matched to a gene: 15. CDR3 in DNA: TGTGCCAGCTCACCAATCCCCTTGCGGGGGGTTTCTGGTGAGCAGTTCTTC. This sequence encodes CASSPIPLRGVSGEQFF.

The genes are TRBV9 and TRBJ2-5; 7 bases line up with TRBD2. CDR3 size: 16 residues. Germline assignment: CDR1 SGDLS and CDR2 YYNGEE. V dropped 4 bases and J dropped 4; count of bases not matched to a gene: 13. The chain's CDR3 is CASSLWAGAPGETQYF. The CDR3, as DNA: TGTGCCAGCAGCCTCTGGGCGGGAGCCCCCGGAGAGACCCAGTACTTC. The variable domain in full, completed from reference TRBV9 and TRBJ2-5, reads DSGVTQTPKHLITATGQRVTLRCSPRSGDLSVYWYQQSLDQGLQFLIQYYNGEERAKGNILERFSAQQFPDLHSELNLSSLELGDSALYFCASSLWAGAPGETQYFGPGTRLLVL.

This rearrangement joins TRBV13 to TRBJ2-1, with TRBD2 matching 12 bases. V was clipped by 10 bases and J by 1 base; unmatched bases: 14. The CDR3 spans 18 residues. Looked up from germline, CDR1 is PRHDT and CDR2 is FYEKMQ (reference sequence). For the CDR3, the DNA is TGTGCCACCACGTGGCGACTAGCGGGAGCAGGGTCCTACAATGAGCAGTTCTTC. This sequence encodes CATTWRLAGAGSYNEQFF.

In DNA, the CDR3 is TGTGCCAGCAGTTTATTACAGGGGAGCAATCAGCCCCAGCATTTT. It codes for CASSLLQGSNQPQHF. V and J are TRBV27 and TRBJ1-5, with 7 bases that match TRBD1. The CDR3 is 15 amino acids. J was trimmed by 1 base and V by 1 base; bases with no gene match: 1. CDR1 is MNHEY and CDR2 is SMNVEV in the germline V gene (reference sequence).

This clone was observed a single time. This chain links TRBV18 with TRBJ1-5; D ambiguous. This CDR3 is 16 amino acids long. CDR1 is KGHSH, CDR2 LQKENI, per germline. V dropped 6 bases and J dropped 1 base, with 16 bases sitting between them. This CDR3 reads CASSDIGRESNQPQHF. The CDR3 DNA sequence: TGTGCCAGCTCGGATATTGGCCGGGAAAGCAATCAGCCCCAGCATTTT. Combining the CDR3 with reference TRBV18 and TRBJ1-5 gives the whole variable domain NAGVMQNPRHLVRRRGQEARLRCSPMKGHSHVYWYRQLPEEGLKFMVYLQKENIIDESGMPKERFSAEFPKEGPSILRIQQVVRGDSAAYFCASSDIGRESNQPQHFGDGTRLSIL.

In this sample, this clone turned up once. The chain joins TRBV18 to TRBJ2-7; no clear D gene. CDR1 and CDR2 from the germline V gene are KGHSH and LQKENI. This CDR3 comprises 15 residues. Trimming cost V 2 bases and J 0 bases, with 11 bases left between them. Here the CDR3 reads CASSPDGGASYEQYF. In nucleotides, the CDR3 is TGTGCCAGCTCACCAGACGGCGGAGCCTCCTACGAGCAGTACTTC.

The gene calls are TRBV28 and TRBJ2-1; D is possibly TRBD1 (5 bases). CDR1 is MDHEN and CDR2 is SYDVKM in the germline V gene. Trimming stripped 10 bases from V and 0 bases from J, with 10 bases between. The CDR3 is 13 amino acids. The CDR3 region has the DNA TGTGCCACCAGACAGAGCTCCTACAATGAGCAGTTCTTC. Translated, it gives CATRQSSYNEQFF. Supplemented by reference TRBV28 and TRBJ2-1, the full variable domain reads DVKVTQSSRYLVKRTGEKVFLECVQDMDHENMFWYRQDPGLGLRLIYFSYDVKMKEKGDIPEGYSVSREKKERFSLILESASTNQTSMYLCATRQSSYNEQFFGPGTRLTVL.

The J gene is TRBJ2-1, the V gene TRBV24-1, with 10 bases matching TRBD1. V trimming: 3 bases; J trimming: 9 bases; junction bases outside the gene matches: 10. The CDR3 extends over 16 amino acids. CDR1 is KGHDR and CDR2 is SFDVKD in the germline V gene. The CDR3 DNA sequence: TGTGCCACCAGTGATCCCGACAGGGGGCTTTTCGGTGAGCAGTTCTTC. Protein: CATSDPDRGLFGEQFF.

This chain uses TRBV27 with TRBJ2-1; 10 nucleotides agree with TRBD1. V lost 5 bases, J lost 7 bases, and 5 bases stayed unmatched. The CDR3 is made up of 14 amino acids. Germline assignment: CDR1 MNHEY and CDR2 SMNVEV (reference sequence). CDR3 coding DNA: TGTGCCAGCAGTCGACAGGGGGCAGGGAATGAGCAGTTCTTC. Its translation: CASSRQGAGNEQFF.

This rearrangement joins TRBV5-1 to TRBJ1-2, with 7 bases that match TRBD1. The V and J ends lost 2 bases and 0 bases, in that order; junction bases with no gene match: 4. Germline V gene data show CDR1 as SGHRS and CDR2 as YFSETQ. The CDR3 covers 15 residues. CDR3: CASSLQGTANYGYTF. CDR3 coding DNA: TGCGCCAGCAGCTTACAGGGGACAGCTAACTATGGCTACACCTTC.